The T cell receptor (beta chain) described here comes from a study of CD8+ T cells in alopecia areata. Looked up from germline, CDR1 is MGHRA and CDR2 is YSYEKL. The trim removed 1 base at V and 3 bases at J, leaving 4 bases unmatched. This CDR3 spans 15 amino acids. The treatment: oral pan-JAK inhibitor, 5-10 mg twice daily. The authors extracted RNA and reverse transcribed it into cDNA as the sequencing template. Profiling relied on immunoSEQ multiplex PCR, and the TCRdb table lists in-frame clones only, not all of them. The sample includes roughly 200,000 clones, around two fifths of them seen just once. General study points: Scalp and blood samples kept many expanded lesional clones throughout tofacitinib.

This clone was seen a few times. The antigen is not known. The sample here was CD4+ T cells sorted from blood, taken around week 37, from a patient treated with tofacitinib. V and J are TRBV4-1 and TRBJ2-3; 7 bases fit TRBD2. This TCR came from a human donor with alopecia areata. The CDR3 region has the DNA TGCGCCAGCAGCCAAGCGGGAGGATGGACAGATACGCAGTATTTT. It translates to CASSQAGGWTDTQYF.